Presented here are 13 T cell receptor beta chains from one specimen sequenced in a study of cytomegalovirus exposure and HLA in healthy donors. PCR involved 60 Vbeta and 13 Jbeta primers. Profiling relied on immunoSEQ multiplex PCR, and the TCRdb table lists in-frame clones only, not all of them. The data contain 200,000 or so clones, approximately 85% of them singletons. Input material: PBMCs. These receptors originate from a woman between 50 and 59 years old in good health and CMV-seropositive.

This chain joins TRBV7-9 and TRBJ2-7, with D uncertain. Germline V gene lookup returns CDR1 SEHNR and CDR2 FQNEAQ (reference sequence). V was shortened by 5 bases and J by 1 base, with 6 bases between the two germline ends. The CDR3 has 12 residues. The chain's CDR3 is CASSISSYEQYF. The CDR3 DNA is TGTGCCAGCAGCATCTCTTCCTACGAGCAGTACTTC.

To note about this clone: Other DNA sequences from this sample encode an identical CDR3 as well. CDR3 nucleotide sequence: TGTGCCATCAGTGAGTCGACAGGGAGGCGCACTGAAGCTTTCTTT. It codes for CAISESTGRRTEAFF. This chain uses TRBV10-3 with TRBJ1-1; TRBD1 aligns across 7 bases. The germline CDR1 and CDR2 sequences are ENHRY and SYGVKD. CDR3 length: 15 amino acids. J was trimmed by 4 bases and V by 0 bases; bases with no gene match: 5.

This clone was observed a handful of times. V gene TRBV29-1 combines with J gene TRBJ1-2; D gene uncertain. The CDR3 loop spans 11 amino acids. Trimming took off 7 bases at V and 6 bases at J, with 12 bases between the two ends. Germline V CDR1 and CDR2: SQVTM, ANQGSEA. The CDR3 DNA sequence: TGCAGCGCCTATGGGGAGGATGGCTACACCTTC. The encoded protein is CSAYGEDGYTF. The full variable domain, its missing parts supplied by reference TRBV29-1 and TRBJ1-2, is SAVISQKPSRDICQRGTSLTIQCQVDSQVTMMFWYRQQPGQSLTLIATANQGSEATYESGFVIDKFPISRPNLTFSTLTVSNMSPEDSSIYLCSAYGEDGYTFGSGTRLTVV.

Concerning this clone itself: The sample holds other DNA sequences that translate to the same CDR3. The V and J genes are TRBV18 and TRBJ1-5; TRBD1 might be the D (5 bases). The CDR3 contains 15 residues. Deletions cut 6 bases from V and 0 bases from J, with 12 bases between. The germline V gene encodes CDR1 KGHSH and CDR2 LQKENI. The CDR3 is CASSPTVNSNQPQHF. In DNA, the CDR3 is TGTGCCAGCTCCCCGACAGTGAATAGCAATCAGCCCCAGCATTTT.

In the case of this clone: A read error may account for a junction end that differs from germline. The rearrangement joins TRBV5-3 to TRBJ2-6, with D possibly TRBD2 on 6 matching bases. TRBV5-3 is noted as an ORF with a role that remains uncertain. This CDR3 is built from 19 residues. The CDR3 loop is CARSLDWGWGVVEANGLTF. In nucleotides, the CDR3 is TGTGCCAGAAGCTTGGATTGGGGGTGGGGGGTGGTCGAGGCCAACGGCCTGACTTTC.

This sequence joins TRBV27 and TRBJ1-1; the D is unclear. Germline V gives CDR1 MNHEY, CDR2 SMNVEV (reference sequence). This CDR3 comprises 13 residues. Between the trimmed V and J ends, which lost 10 bases and 6 bases, there was a span of 18 bases. CDR3 residues: CATVSSVAPEAFF. The DNA of the CDR3 is TGTGCCACCGTCTCCAGTGTGGCCCCTGAAGCTTTCTTT.

For this clone: In the same sample, other DNA sequences code for this CDR3. The chain is built from TRBV6-5 and TRBJ2-7; 11 nucleotides match TRBD2. The V gene's germline CDR1 is MNHEY and CDR2 SVGAGI. The length of the CDR3 is 15 residues. Trimming cost V 5 bases and J 4 bases; bases outside gene matches: 7. CDR3 coding DNA: TGTGCCAGCAGTACTTTAGCGGGAGGGGGTTACGAGCAGTACTTC. Its translation is CASSTLAGGGYEQYF.

The chain recombines TRBV5-4 with TRBJ2-3, with TRBD2 matching 10 bases. This CDR3 has 14 residues. CDR1 and CDR2 (germline): SGHNT, YYREEE (reference sequence). The ends lost 5 bases at V and 2 bases at J; junction bases unmatched: 2. In DNA, the CDR3 is TGTGCCAGCAGTAGCGGGGGGACCACAGATACGCAGTATTTT. Residues: CASSSGGTTDTQYF.

V is TRBV19 and J is TRBJ2-6; TRBD1 might be the D (5 bases). The ends were cut back, 5 bases at V and 10 bases at J, with 12 bases in the middle. CDR3 length: 13 residues. Germline V gene data show CDR1 as LNHDA and CDR2 as SQIVND (reference sequence). The CDR3 nucleotides read TGTGCCAGTAGTTACGCAGGGTCTAACGTCCTGACTTTC. Encoded protein: CASSYAGSNVLTF. Full variable domain (rest looked up from reference TRBV19 and TRBJ2-6): DGGITQSPKYLFRKEGQNVTLSCEQNLNHDAMYWYRQDPGQGLRLIYYSQIVNDFQKGDIAEGYSVSREKKESFPLTVTSAQKNPTAFYLCASSYAGSNVLTFGAGSRLTVL.

The rearrangement joins TRBV27 to TRBJ2-5, with 7 bases lining up with TRBD1. The CDR3 has 13 amino acids. Germline V gene lookup returns CDR1 MNHEY and CDR2 SMNVEV (reference sequence). V was clipped by 5 bases and J by 4 bases; unmatched bases: 4. The CDR3 region has the DNA TGTGCCAGCAGTCCCGACAGGGTAGAGACCCAGTACTTC. The encoded protein is CASSPDRVETQYF.

The CDR3 DNA sequence: TGCGCCAGCAGCCAAGGGCTAGCGGGCTACAATGAGCAGTTCTTC. This gives the protein CASSQGLAGYNEQFF. V is TRBV4-3 and J is TRBJ2-1; 8 nucleotides align to TRBD2. The CDR3 length is 15 residues. Germline-derived CDR1 and CDR2 are LGHNA and YSLEER. V gave up 1 base and J gave up 3 bases; unmatched junction bases: 2.

The chain links TRBV19 to TRBJ1-2, with 8 bases matching TRBD1. This CDR3 is built from 14 residues. Per the germline V gene, CDR1 is LNHDA and CDR2 is SQIVND (reference sequence). With V trimmed by 5 bases and J by 7 bases, 9 bases remained unmatched. The CDR3, as DNA: TGTGCCAGTAGTTTTGGACAGGGAAGAGGTGGCTACACCTTC. Residues: CASSFGQGRGGYTF. The entire variable domain, with the rest obtained from reference TRBV19 and TRBJ1-2, is as follows: DGGITQSPKYLFRKEGQNVTLSCEQNLNHDAMYWYRQDPGQGLRLIYYSQIVNDFQKGDIAEGYSVSREKKESFPLTVTSAQKNPTAFYLCASSFGQGRGGYTFGSGTRLTVV.

The rearrangement links TRBV27 to TRBJ2-7; 9 bases map to TRBD1. The CDR3 covers 13 residues. V trimming: 10 bases; J trimming: 5 bases; junction bases outside the gene matches: 9. CDR1 is MNHEY, CDR2 SMNVEV, per germline (reference sequence). The chain's CDR3 is CATAMGTGNEQYF. The CDR3, as DNA: TGTGCCACGGCTATGGGGACAGGGAACGAGCAGTACTTC.